One T cell receptor beta chain is described in this entry. Its antigen is not identified. CDR1 and CDR2 (germline): SGHDT, YYEEEE. Trimming shortened V by 1 base and J by 8 bases, and 7 bases separated the two germline ends. The CDR3 is made up of 12 amino acids. Replicate PCRs for unsorted PBMC used roughly 320 ng DNA (roughly 29,000 T cell genomes). The repertoire was sequenced with immunoSEQ multiplex PCR; TCRdb's copy has only in-frame clones and lacks some. The data hold 470,000 or so clones, with approximately 84% observed a single time. This sample is part of a study of shared clonotypes between healthy human individuals. Study-wide results and limits: An expected dependence of interdonor clonotype sharing on sequencing depth was noted.

V and J are TRBV5-6 and TRBJ2-1; D not certain. The sequenced sample was PBMCs. The TCR sequence derives from a middle-aged woman in good health. Some clones in this sample may be carry-over from other donors' samples. The CDR3 loop reads CASSLFRYEQFF. The CDR3 bases are TGTGCCAGCAGCTTGTTCAGATATGAGCAGTTCTTC.